A single sample gave rise to the 27 T cell receptor beta chains below, sequenced in a study of shared T cell receptors in the human thymus. Sequenced by immunoSEQ multiplex PCR; TCRdb stores in-frame clones only, minus some. The sample has roughly 660,000 clones; roughly 90% are singletons. The same sample was also studied in work on human thymus T cells.

Sequences were obtained from thymocytes. These receptors came from a boy less than two years old with a congenital heart defect.

The V and J genes are TRBV6-1 and TRBJ2-7; TRBD2 agrees at 7 bases. Germline CDR1 is MNHNS and CDR2 is SASEGT. The CDR3 has 15 amino acids. The V and J ends lost 3 bases and 0 bases, in that order; junction bases with no gene match: 5. CDR3 residues: CASSEGEGHSYEQYF. DNA of the CDR3: TGTGCCAGCAGTGAGGGGGAGGGCCACTCCTACGAGCAGTACTTC.

The rearrangement joins TRBV18 to TRBJ2-6, with D perhaps matching TRBD2 (7 bases). V lost 0 bases and J lost 2, with 11 bases in between. In germline, CDR1 is KGHSH, CDR2 LQKENI. The CDR3 is 17 amino acids. The CDR3 DNA reads as TGTGCCAGCTCACCACCGGGGGGGCAGGCTGGGGCCAACGTCCTGACTTTC. As protein: CASSPPGGQAGANVLTF. The whole variable domain, filled in from reference TRBV18 and TRBJ2-6, reads NAGVMQNPRHLVRRRGQEARLRCSPMKGHSHVYWYRQLPEEGLKFMVYLQKENIIDESGMPKERFSAEFPKEGPSILRIQQVVRGDSAAYFCASSPPGGQAGANVLTFGAGSRLTVL.

V and J are TRBV25-1 and TRBJ2-5; D uncertain. V was clipped by 7 bases and J by 4 bases, with 7 bases between them. This CDR3 has 11 residues. Looked up from germline, CDR1 is MGHDK and CDR2 is SYGVNS. For the CDR3, the DNA is TGTGCCAGCAAGTTAGCAGAGACCCAGTACTTC. This encodes CASKLAETQYF.

This chain uses TRBV19 with TRBJ2-3, with 7 positions matching TRBD2. The CDR3 has 15 residues. With 3 bases clipped from V and 2 bases from J, the junction kept 5 bases outside the gene matches. Germline V gives CDR1 LNHDA, CDR2 SQIVND (reference sequence). The CDR3 reads CASSMPSGVTDTQYF. For the CDR3, the DNA is TGTGCCAGTAGTATGCCCAGCGGGGTCACAGATACGCAGTATTTT.

V usage is TRBV6-5 and J usage is TRBJ1-1; D uncertain. The V end was cut by 5 bases, the J end by 4 bases, with 17 bases between. Germline lookup yields CDR1 MNHEY and CDR2 SVGAGI. CDR3 length equals 15 residues. The CDR3 is CASSPRTTAGTEAFF. DNA for the CDR3: TGTGCCAGCAGTCCCCGGACGACGGCGGGCACTGAAGCTTTCTTT.

The chain carries TRBV10-2 and TRBJ2-1, with D perhaps TRBD2 (6 bases). The ends were cut back, 7 bases at V and 2 bases at J, with 15 bases in the middle. Germline CDR1 and CDR2: WSHSY and SAAADI. The CDR3 has 15 residues. The CDR3 sequence is CASIPGTGPYNEQFF. The CDR3 region has the DNA TGCGCCAGCATCCCCGGGACTGGCCCCTACAATGAGCAGTTCTTC.

The chain is built from TRBV11-3 and TRBJ2-7; TRBD1 matches at 12 bases. CDR1 and CDR2 (germline): SGHNT, YENEEA. The V and J ends lost 5 bases and 6 bases, in that order; junction bases with no gene match: 8. The length of the CDR3 is 15 residues. As DNA, the CDR3 is TGTGCCAGCAGCGGAAGGGACAGGGGGCTTAGCGAGCAGTACTTC. It codes for CASSGRDRGLSEQYF.

This chain connects TRBV2 to TRBJ1-2, with D maybe TRBD1 (6 bases). Germline CDR1 SNHLY, CDR2 FYNNEI. Trimming cost V 0 bases and J 7 bases, with 12 bases left between them. This CDR3 has 14 residues. This chain's CDR3 is CASSEAVRGGGYTF. The CDR3 DNA reads TGTGCCAGCAGTGAAGCAGTAAGGGGGGGTGGCTACACCTTC.

The chain is built from TRBV25-1 and TRBJ2-5; a possible D gene is TRBD2 (6 bases). Trimming stripped 0 bases from V and 3 bases from J, with 11 bases between. The CDR3 is 15 residues long. Germline V gives CDR1 MGHDK, CDR2 SYGVNS. The CDR3 region has the DNA TGTGCCAGCAGTGAATATAGGCCGGGGGAAGAGACCCAGTACTTC. As protein: CASSEYRPGEETQYF.

CDR3 sequence: CASSPTGSSGGPKNIQYF. As DNA, the CDR3 is TGTGCCAGCAGCCCCACGGGGTCTAGCGGGGGTCCCAAAAACATTCAGTACTTC. This chain links TRBV11-1 with TRBJ2-4; the match to TRBD2 covers 10 bases. Trimming took 5 bases from V and 2 from J; bases not matched to a gene: 12. The CDR3 loop spans 18 amino acids. Looked up from germline, CDR1 is SGHAT and CDR2 is FQDESV (reference sequence).

V gene TRBV27 combines with J gene TRBJ1-5; 8 bases are a match to TRBD1. This CDR3 is built from 19 residues. V lost 1 base to trimming and J lost 1 base; unmatched junction nucleotides: 12. Germline V gene data show CDR1 as MNHEY and CDR2 as SMNVEV (reference sequence). The CDR3 sequence is CASSLWWDRRGMSNQPQHF. In nucleotides, the CDR3 is TGTGCCAGCAGTTTATGGTGGGACAGGAGGGGTATGAGCAATCAGCCCCAGCATTTT.

This chain links TRBV30 with TRBJ1-2; possible D gene TRBD1, 5 bases. CDR1 is GTSNPN, CDR2 SVGIG, per germline (reference sequence). Trimming cost V 1 base and J 2 bases, with 14 bases left between them. This CDR3 region has 15 residues. The CDR3 DNA follows: TGTGCCTGGAGTGCCCCAGGGCCGGGCAACTATGGCTACACCTTC. Translated, it gives CAWSAPGPGNYGYTF.

The V and J genes are TRBV25-1 and TRBJ1-5; possibly TRBD1 for D (6 bases). Looked up from germline, CDR1 is MGHDK and CDR2 is SYGVNS. Trimming shortened V by 4 bases and J by 7 bases, and 20 bases separated the two germline ends. This CDR3 has 16 amino acids. DNA for the CDR3: TGTGCCAGCAGTGTAGCAGGGGCAGGGGAAGACCAGCCCCAGCATTTT. Amino acid sequence: CASSVAGAGEDQPQHF.

V gene TRBV19 combines with J gene TRBJ2-3; weak D call: TRBD2 (6 bases). Trimming took 3 bases from V and 1 from J, leaving 17 bases between them. The CDR3 covers 17 residues. The germline gives CDR1 LNHDA, CDR2 SQIVND (reference sequence). CDR3: CASSIGRELWRTDTQYF. The CDR3 DNA reads as TGTGCCAGTAGTATCGGGCGGGAATTGTGGCGCACAGATACGCAGTATTTT.

The rearrangement uses TRBV18 and TRBJ2-1, with 10 nucleotides matching TRBD2. V lost 0 bases and J lost 9; bases outside the gene matches: 8. The germline V gene has CDR1 KGHSH and CDR2 LQKENI. The CDR3 has 16 amino acids. The chain's CDR3 is CASSPPPSGSLSEQFF. Here the CDR3 DNA reads TGTGCCAGCTCACCACCTCCTAGCGGGAGTCTTAGTGAGCAGTTCTTC.

The chain has TRBV28 and TRBJ2-7, with TRBD2 matching over 7 bases. V lost 1 base, J lost 5 bases, and 5 bases stayed unmatched. Per germline, CDR1 MDHEN and CDR2 SYDVKM. The CDR3 spans 14 residues. The CDR3 DNA sequence: TGTGCCAGCAGTTTATTGCGGGAGAACGACGAGCAGTACTTC. This translates into CASSLLRENDEQYF.

This clone was seen once. The V and J genes are TRBV11-2 and TRBJ1-3, with TRBD1 matching 7 bases. The CDR3 has 17 residues. Trimming removed 1 base from V and 0 bases from J; junction bases left unmatched: 6. Looked up from germline, CDR1 is SGHAT and CDR2 is FQNNGV. CDR3 region: CASSLVWTGLSGNTIYF. DNA for the CDR3: TGTGCCAGCAGCTTAGTGTGGACAGGACTCTCTGGAAACACCATATATTTT.

This clone has just one count. The chain couples TRBV7-2 to TRBJ2-7, with a possible D match to TRBD2 (6 bases). CDR3 length: 15 amino acids. V gave up 2 bases and J gave up 5 bases, with 16 bases separating them. Germline-derived CDR1 and CDR2 are SGHTA and FQGNSA. The CDR3, as DNA: TGTGCCAGCAGCTTAATTCCCGGGGGAGGCGACGAGCAGTACTTC. Its protein is CASSLIPGGGDEQYF.

CDR3 amino acids: CASSWGSGTPTTYEQYF. In DNA form, the CDR3 reads TGCGCCAGCAGCTGGGGGTCCGGGACACCGACCACCTACGAGCAGTACTTC. The chain has TRBV5-1 and TRBJ2-7; D possibly corresponds to TRBD1 (6 bases). V lost 3 bases, J lost 2 bases, and 21 bases lay in between. Germline CDR1 SGHRS, CDR2 YFSETQ. This CDR3 is built from 17 residues.

This clone occurred a few times. The chain couples TRBV5-4 to TRBJ2-1; TRBD2 is a possible D gene (6 bases). The CDR3 consists of 14 residues. Germline V gives CDR1 SGHNT, CDR2 YYREEE (reference sequence). Trimming cost V 2 bases and J 7 bases, with 13 bases left between them. This CDR3 reads CASSLDWAGNEQFF. The CDR3 DNA follows: TGTGCCAGCAGCTTAGACTGGGCGGGAAATGAGCAGTTCTTC.

The rearrangement uses TRBV9 and TRBJ2-5, with D possibly TRBD1 on 6 matching bases. From germline, CDR1 is SGDLS and CDR2 YYNGEE. CDR3 size: 14 residues. Trimming took off 2 bases at V and 1 base at J, with 9 bases between the two ends. Here the CDR3 DNA reads TGTGCCAGCAGCGTCAGGGGAGCCCAAGAGACCCAGTACTTC. Translated, it gives CASSVRGAQETQYF.

V gene TRBV15 combines with J gene TRBJ2-1, with 9 bases matching TRBD2. The J segment lost 8 bases and the V segment lost 1 base, leaving 6 bases of the junction unmatched. Germline CDR1 and CDR2: LNHNV and YYDKDF (reference sequence). This CDR3 region has 15 residues. CDR3 protein: CATSRGSGSPDEQFF. Written as DNA, the CDR3 is TGTGCCACCAGCAGAGGTAGCGGGAGCCCGGATGAGCAGTTCTTC.

V is TRBV9 and J is TRBJ2-7, with D possibly TRBD2 on 6 matching bases. The length of the CDR3 is 15 residues. Trimming pared 3 bases from V and 2 bases from J, leaving 15 bases between. The germline V gene has CDR1 SGDLS and CDR2 YYNGEE. In DNA form, the CDR3 reads TGTGCCAGCAGCGGGGAGGTGAGCGCAACCTACGAGCAGTACTTC. Its translation is CASSGEVSATYEQYF.

The rearrangement joins TRBV5-4 to TRBJ2-2; 7 positions agree with TRBD2. In germline, CDR1 is SGHNT, CDR2 YYREEE (reference sequence). Trimming at V came to 4 bases and at J to 5 bases, leaving 11 bases not matched to a gene. The CDR3 sequence is 16 residues long. The CDR3 DNA reads as TGTGCCAGCAGCCCCCTCGGGCGGGAGAAAACCGGGGAGCTGTTTTTT. Protein product: CASSPLGREKTGELFF.

This CDR3 is CASSPFLGQGDEQYF. The CDR3 region has the DNA TGTGCCAGCAGTCCCTTCCTGGGACAGGGGGACGAGCAGTACTTC. The J gene is TRBJ2-7, the V gene TRBV27; 11 nucleotides match TRBD1. The germline V gene encodes CDR1 MNHEY and CDR2 SMNVEV (reference sequence). This CDR3 is 15 amino acids long. V gave up 5 bases and J gave up 5 bases; unmatched junction bases: 8.

V and J are TRBV11-2 and TRBJ2-1; tentative D call: TRBD1 (6 bases). Germline V lookup: CDR1 SGHAT, CDR2 FQNNGV. Trimming removed 4 bases at V and 5 bases at J, with 12 bases between. CDR3 length: 14 residues. CDR3 DNA: TGTGCCAGCAGCTCCACCACAGGGCACAATGAGCAGTTCTTC. Residues: CASSSTTGHNEQFF.

Here the CDR3 DNA reads TGTGCCAGCAGAGATATCAGGGGCGAGCAGTACTTC. Residues: CASRDIRGEQYF. The chain combines TRBV7-9 with TRBJ2-7; D is perhaps TRBD1 (6 bases). The CDR3 is 12 amino acids. The V and J ends lost 6 bases and 6 bases respectively, with 12 bases between them. Germline V gene lookup returns CDR1 SEHNR and CDR2 FQNEAQ (reference sequence). The variable domain in full, completed from reference TRBV7-9 and TRBJ2-7, reads DTGVSQNPRHKITKRGQNVTFRCDPISEHNRLYWYRQTLGQGPEFLTYFQNEAQLEKSRLLSDRFSAERPKGSFSTLEIQRTEQGDSAMYLCASRDIRGEQYFGPGTRLTVT.